The text below deals with one T cell receptor beta chain. Method: immunoSEQ multiplex PCR; TCRdb's copy keeps in-frame clones and lacks some. This sample has approximately 300,000 clones, with roughly 90% found just once. The source of the sample is a study of blood T cell repertoires in COVID-19. Overall study: The analysed material was cDNA or gDNA that came from T cells, B-cell-depleted T cells, or PBMCs.

V lost 5 bases and J lost 6; bases outside the gene matches: 7. CDR1 is MNHEY, CDR2 SMNVEV, per germline (reference sequence). The CDR3 totals 15 residues. Sequencing used peripheral blood. V usage is TRBV27 and J usage is TRBJ1-6, with 7 nucleotides matching TRBD1. The TCR originated in a woman aged 25 to 45 with COVID-19, enrolled during active disease. DNA of the CDR3: TGTGCCAGCAGTGTAAAGGGGGCTCTTAATTCACCCCTCCACTTT. The encoded protein is CASSVKGALNSPLHF.